Included here is one T cell receptor beta chain sequence, with context. The sample originates from a study of blood T cell repertoires in COVID-19. As for the study in general: T cells, B-cell-depleted T cells, or PBMCs provided the cDNA or gDNA that served as material.

Libraries were prepared by immunoSEQ multiplex PCR; TCRdb keeps only in-frame clonotypes and omits some of them. The repertoire holds roughly 250,000 clones, 75% to 90% seen once, with over 1.5% in the top ten. The CDR3 runs 14 residues. V dropped 2 bases and J dropped 6; count of bases not matched to a gene: 6. Germline CDR1 SGDLS, CDR2 YYNGEE. Participants were aged roughly 18 to 90 years, lived in over 20 US areas, and enrolled virtually. Either two negative PCRs, clearance, or symptom resolution qualified Cohort 3 donors as recovered. The genes are TRBV9 and TRBJ2-7; 9 bases map to TRBD1. The specimen sequenced was PBMCs or T cells enriched from blood (not recorded which). The receptor was isolated from a woman aged 45 to 65 who had recovered from COVID-19. The CDR3 DNA is TGTGCCAGCAGCGTGGACAGGGGAATGGGCGAGCAGTACTTC. Protein sequence: CASSVDRGMGEQYF. Variable domain in full (rest from reference TRBV9 and TRBJ2-7): DSGVTQTPKHLITATGQRVTLRCSPRSGDLSVYWYQQSLDQGLQFLIQYYNGEERAKGNILERFSAQQFPDLHSELNLSSLELGDSALYFCASSVDRGMGEQYFGPGTRLTVT.